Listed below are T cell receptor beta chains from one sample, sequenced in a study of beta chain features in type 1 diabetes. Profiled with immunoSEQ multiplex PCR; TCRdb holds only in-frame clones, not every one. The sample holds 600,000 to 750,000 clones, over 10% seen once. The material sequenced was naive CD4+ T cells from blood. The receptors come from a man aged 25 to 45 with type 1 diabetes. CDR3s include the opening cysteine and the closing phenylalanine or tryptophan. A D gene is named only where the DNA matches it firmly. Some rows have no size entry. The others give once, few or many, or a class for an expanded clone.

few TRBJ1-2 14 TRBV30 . CAWSQGPRGLGYTF TGTGCCTGGAGTCAGGGGCCGAGAGGGCTCGGCTACACCTTC
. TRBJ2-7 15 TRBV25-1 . CASSEGGTGRDEQYF TGTGCCAGCAGTGAGGGGGGGACAGGAAGGGACGAGCAGTACTTC
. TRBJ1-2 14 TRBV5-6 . CASTLEGINYGYTF TGTGCCAGCACCCTCGAGGGCATCAACTATGGCTACACCTTC
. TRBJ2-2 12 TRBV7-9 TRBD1 CAGTDYTGELFF TGTGCCGGGACAGACTACACCGGGGAGCTGTTTTTT
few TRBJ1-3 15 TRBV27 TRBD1 CASSLTGDSGNTIYF TGTGCCAGCAGTCTAACAGGGGACTCTGGAAACACCATATATTTT
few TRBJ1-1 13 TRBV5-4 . CASSPVSHTEAFF TGTGCCAGCAGCCCTGTCAGCCACACTGAAGCTTTCTTT
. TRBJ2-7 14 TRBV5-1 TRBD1 CASSPRDSSYEQYF TGCGCCAGCAGCCCCCGGGACAGCTCCTACGAGCAGTACTTC
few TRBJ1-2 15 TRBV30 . CAWSRKLTTNYGYTF TGTGCCTGGAGTAGGAAATTGACGACTAACTATGGCTACACCTTC
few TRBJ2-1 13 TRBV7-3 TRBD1 CASSPTGGNEQFF TGTGCCAGCAGCCCCACAGGGGGCAATGAGCAGTTCTTC
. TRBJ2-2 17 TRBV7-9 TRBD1 CASSPSGTGTNTGELFF TGTGCCAGCAGCCCCTCCGGGACAGGGACGAACACCGGGGAGCTGTTTTTT
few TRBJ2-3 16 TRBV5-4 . CASSPPGLSSTDTQYF TGTGCCAGCAGCCCTCCTGGGCTGTCTAGCACAGATACGCAGTATTTT
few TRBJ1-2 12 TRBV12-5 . CASGSWVEGYTF TGTGCTAGTGGTTCCTGGGTTGAAGGCTACACCTTC
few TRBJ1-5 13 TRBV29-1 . CSVLLAGYQPQHF TGCAGCGTTCTTTTGGCAGGATACCAGCCCCAGCATTTT
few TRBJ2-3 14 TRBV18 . CASSPQDSTDTQYF TGTGCCAGCTCACCACAGGACAGCACAGATACGCAGTATTTT
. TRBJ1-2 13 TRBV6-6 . CASSYGGDYGYTF TGTGCCAGCAGTTACGGGGGCGACTATGGCTACACCTTC
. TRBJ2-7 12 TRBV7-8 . CASSLSGAEQYF TGTGCCAGCAGCCTATCTGGGGCAGAGCAGTACTTC
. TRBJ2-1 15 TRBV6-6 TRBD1 CASSTGTAEYNEQFF TGTGCCAGCAGCACAGGGACAGCCGAGTACAATGAGCAGTTCTTC
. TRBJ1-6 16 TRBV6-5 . CASSYSTDNYNSPLHF TGTGCCAGCAGTTACTCGACCGATAACTATAATTCACCCCTCCACTTT
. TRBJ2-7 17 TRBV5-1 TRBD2 CASSPDAGLAGNYEQYF TGCGCCAGCAGCCCCGACGCCGGACTAGCGGGGAACTACGAGCAGTACTTC
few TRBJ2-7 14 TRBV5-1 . CASSLAQTVDEQYF TGCGCCAGCAGCTTGGCCCAGACAGTAGACGAGCAGTACTTC
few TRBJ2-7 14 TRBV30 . CAWSRSLSSYEQYF TGTGCCTGGAGTCGAAGCCTAAGCTCCTACGAGCAGTACTTC
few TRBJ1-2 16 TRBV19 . CASSIGDSPPNYGYTF TGTGCCAGTAGTATAGGAGACAGCCCTCCTAACTATGGCTACACCTTC
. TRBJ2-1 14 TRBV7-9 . CASSQAVRNNEQFF TGTGCCAGCAGCCAAGCGGTTCGTAACAATGAGCAGTTCTTC
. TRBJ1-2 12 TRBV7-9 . CASSLGHPVMTF TGTGCCAGCAGCTTGGGGCATCCTGTGATGACCTTC
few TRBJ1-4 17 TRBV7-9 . CASSLFSGLGTNEKLFF TGTGCCAGCAGCTTGTTTTCGGGTTTGGGAACTAATGAAAAACTGTTTTTT
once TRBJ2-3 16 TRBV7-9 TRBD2 CASSPLAGGGTDTQYF TGTGCCAGCAGCCCACTAGCGGGGGGAGGAACAGATACGCAGTATTTT
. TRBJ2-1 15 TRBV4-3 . CASSQDARGDNEQFF TGCGCCAGCAGCCAAGATGCCAGGGGTGACAATGAGCAGTTCTTC
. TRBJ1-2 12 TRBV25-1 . CASRRSNYGYTF TGTGCCAGCCGTCGGAGTAACTATGGCTACACCTTC
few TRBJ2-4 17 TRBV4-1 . CASSQDPRTVAKNIQYF TGCGCCAGCAGCCAAGATCCCCGGACGGTAGCCAAAAACATTCAGTACTTC
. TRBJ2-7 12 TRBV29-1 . CSVATGGYEQYF TGCAGCGTTGCAACCGGGGGCTACGAACAGTACTTC
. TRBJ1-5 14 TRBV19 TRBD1 CASSMGQGNQPQHF TGTGCCAGTAGTATGGGACAGGGGAACCAGCCCCAGCATTTT
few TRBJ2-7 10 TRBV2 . CASSEWEQYF TGTGCCAGCAGTGAATGGGAGCAGTACTTC
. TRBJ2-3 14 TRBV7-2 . CASSWRQPTDTQYF TGTGCCAGCAGCTGGAGACAGCCCACAGATACGCAGTATTTT
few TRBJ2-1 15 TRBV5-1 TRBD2 CATRSSSGGSGEQFF TGCGCCACCCGGAGCTCTAGCGGGGGGTCGGGGGAGCAGTTCTTC
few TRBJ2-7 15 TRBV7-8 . CASSLMDTILYEQYF TGTGCCAGCAGCCTTATGGACACAATACTTTACGAGCAGTACTTC
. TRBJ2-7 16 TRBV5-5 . CASSSIPIRSQYEQYF TGTGCCAGCAGCTCTATTCCTATCCGAAGTCAATACGAGCAGTACTTC
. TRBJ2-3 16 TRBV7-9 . CASSLERGISTDTQYF TGTGCCAGCAGCTTAGAGAGAGGGATTAGCACAGATACGCAGTATTTT
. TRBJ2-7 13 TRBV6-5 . CASSYLRSYEQYF TGTGCCAGCAGTTACCTCAGGTCCTACGAGCAGTACTTC
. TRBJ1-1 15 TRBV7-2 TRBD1 CASSSRPTGPTEAFF TGTGCCAGCAGCTCCCGCCCGACAGGGCCCACTGAAGCTTTCTTT
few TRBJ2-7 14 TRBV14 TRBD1 CASSQVQGAYEQYF TGTGCCAGCAGCCAAGTGCAGGGGGCCTACGAGCAGTACTTC
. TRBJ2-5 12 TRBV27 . CASRDLGETQYF TGTGCCAGCAGGGACCTCGGAGAGACCCAGTACTTC
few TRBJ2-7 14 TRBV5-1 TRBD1 CASSLDGTDYEQYF TGCGCCAGCAGCTTGGACGGGACAGACTACGAGCAGTACTTC
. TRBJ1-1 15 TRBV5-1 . CASSLEAGPEAEAFF TGCGCCAGCAGCTTGGAAGCAGGGCCGGAGGCTGAAGCTTTCTTT
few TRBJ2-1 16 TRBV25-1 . CASSEAPGSSYNEQFF TGTGCCAGCAGTGAAGCACCGGGAAGCTCCTACAATGAGCAGTTCTTC
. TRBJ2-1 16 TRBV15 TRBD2 CATSREETSGGGEQFF TGTGCCACCAGCAGAGAGGAGACTAGCGGAGGGGGTGAGCAGTTCTTC
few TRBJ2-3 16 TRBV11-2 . CASSFRHGAGTDTQYF TGTGCCAGCAGCTTTAGACACGGCGCCGGCACGGATACGCAGTATTTT
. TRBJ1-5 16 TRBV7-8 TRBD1 CASSLGVIRGSQPQHF TGTGCCAGCAGCTTAGGGGTGATCAGGGGGAGTCAGCCCCAGCATTTT